These T cell receptor beta chains were read from a single sample in a study of blood T cell repertoires in COVID-19. Data came from immunoSEQ multiplex PCR; TCRdb stores just in-frame clones and leaves some out. The table lists about 51,000 clones, approximately 89% of them singletons. Source material: peripheral blood. All receptors derive from a man aged 50-59 years with acute or convalescent COVID-19. CDR3s include the opening cysteine and the closing phenylalanine or tryptophan. Fields, in order: J gene, V gene, CDR3 protein.

J: TRBJ1-2; V: TRBV7-8; CDR3: CASSSRQSNYGYTF
J: TRBJ1-4; V: TRBV5-1; CDR3: CASRVGRGQANEKLFF
J: TRBJ2-7; V: TRBV5-4; CDR3: CASRKGLANEQYF
J: TRBJ2-2; V: TRBV18; CDR3: CASSTGTSSTGELFF
J: TRBJ1-3; V: TRBV11-2; CDR3: CASNWGQGISGNTIYF
J: TRBJ2-3; V: TRBV3-1/TRBV3-2; CDR3: CASSQGEADTQYF
J: TRBJ2-5; V: TRBV21-1; CDR3: CATKKVRLAGSCETQYF
J: TRBJ2-3; V: TRBV7-2; CDR3: CASSGRGADTDTQYF
J: TRBJ2-7; V: TRBV3-1/TRBV3-2; CDR3: CASSQGAPGWDWDEQYF
J: TRBJ1-3; V: TRBV5-1; CDR3: CASSLGGRGSGNTIYF
J: TRBJ2-2; V: TRBV7-2; CDR3: CASSLSSGGYTGELFF
J: TRBJ1-1; V: TRBV2; CDR3: CASSQQGAVTEAFF
J: TRBJ2-7; V: TRBV10-3; CDR3: CAISGGTADYEQYF
J: TRBJ2-3; V: TRBV5-1; CDR3: CASSSGQPSTDTQYF
J: TRBJ1-2; V: TRBV7-9; CDR3: CASSLGQGGGYTF
J: TRBJ2-2; V: TRBV4-1; CDR3: CASSQPGTNTGELFF
J: TRBJ1-2; V: TRBV9; CDR3: CASSPSGQSNYGYTF
J: TRBJ1-1; V: TRBV5-1; CDR3: CASSQTGTEAFF
J: TRBJ1-6; V: TRBV5-1; CDR3: CASSSAGYNSPLHF
J: TRBJ2-2; V: TRBV11-3; CDR3: CASSLGVPNTGELFF
J: TRBJ1-4; V: TRBV30; CDR3: CAWSASGKLFF
J: TRBJ2-1; V: TRBV2; CDR3: CASRGQGHEQFF
J: TRBJ1-2; V: TRBV6-5; CDR3: CASSYGESYGYTF